This is a list of T cell receptor beta chains from one sample in a study of identifying expanded T cells in peripheral blood. Repertoires were generated with immunoSEQ multiplex PCR, while TCRdb's copy carries only in-frame clones and drops some. The sample lists more than 45,000 clones; around nine tenths were seen once. The sample was blood. The receptors were sampled from a person aged 18 to 70 in good health. CDR3s include the opening cysteine and the closing phenylalanine or tryptophan. A D gene is named only where the DNA matches it firmly. Size is stated for part of the rows, as once, few or many counts, or as a class when the clone is expanded.

TRBJ2-6 15 - TRBV21-1 - CASSFVGSGANVLTF
TRBJ2-7 15 - TRBV19 - CASSISPEGSYEQYF
TRBJ1-4 15 - TRBV4-3 - CASSQIFTTDEKLFF
TRBJ1-3 14 - TRBV19 - CASSPQGSGNTIYF
TRBJ2-1 13 - TRBV9 - CASSVDVGREQFF
TRBJ2-7 13 TRBD2 TRBV19 - CASGLAGTYEQYF
TRBJ1-4 13 - TRBV28 - CASSLAEHEKLFF
TRBJ2-7 12 - TRBV28 once CASSYIPYEQYF
TRBJ2-1 14 TRBD2 TRBV10-1 - CARLAVYKYNEQFF
TRBJ1-4 13 - TRBV2 - CASRTGFNEKLFF
TRBJ2-2 13 - TRBV10-3 - CAITTGTAGELFF
TRBJ2-7 19 TRBD2 TRBV7-2 - CASSLGGTSGRFISYEQYF
TRBJ2-3 13 - TRBV9 once CASSSPSTDTQYF
TRBJ1-2 12 - TRBV5-1 once CASSLDWAGYTF
TRBJ2-6 16 - TRBV27 - CATKGKTRSGANVLTF
TRBJ2-3 13 - TRBV10-3 - CASIGQEGDTQYF
TRBJ2-3 14 - TRBV7-2 - CASSLDGSTDTQYF
TRBJ1-2 15 TRBD1 TRBV5-4 once CASSLVGQGARGYTF
TRBJ1-2 14 - TRBV7-3 - CASSMGPDGYGYTF
TRBJ1-1 13 - TRBV7-8 - CASSLGRNTEAFF
TRBJ2-7 13 TRBD1 TRBV2 - CASSRTGSYEQYF
TRBJ2-1 13 TRBD1 TRBV7-3 once CASSAGQGNEQFF
TRBJ1-3 12 - TRBV28 - CATYSSGNTIYF
TRBJ2-2 15 - TRBV6-5 - CASSYQSASTGELFF
TRBJ2-5 15 TRBD2 TRBV5-1 - CASSLGTSGQETQYF
TRBJ2-3 14 - TRBV5-1 - CASRESASTDTQYF
TRBJ1-1 13 - TRBV6-6 - CASSQNWGTEAFF
TRBJ1-1 13 - TRBV5-1 - CASSLDRTSDAFF
TRBJ2-1 14 TRBD2 TRBV11-2 - CASSRLAGDDKQFF
TRBJ2-1 15 TRBD1 TRBV19 - CASSIPGQGSNEQFF
TRBJ1-1 17 - TRBV5-6 - CASSLLPGPSINTEAFF
TRBJ2-2 17 TRBD1 TRBV19 - CASSSSRDRVRAGELFF
TRBJ2-1 16 TRBD2 TRBV14 once CASSQDLGRAYNEQFF
TRBJ2-2 14 - TRBV10-1 once CATRTDPNTGELFF
TRBJ1-5 17 - TRBV28 - CASSEARVNYGNQPQHF
TRBJ1-2 16 TRBD1 TRBV28 - CASSYPAGQGAFDYTF
TRBJ2-3 14 - TRBV18 - CASSPPSAHGTQYF
TRBJ2-2 14 - TRBV7-2 - CASSLVENTGELFF
TRBJ1-2 16 TRBD1 TRBV7-8 - CASSLIPGQGSGGYTF
TRBJ2-3 16 TRBD2 TRBV4-1 - CASSQETSGSLDTQYF
TRBJ1-2 14 TRBD1 TRBV7-8 - CASSLAAQGRGYTF
TRBJ1-5 13 TRBD1 TRBV10-3 once CAITTGDNQPQHF
TRBJ1-5 15 TRBD1 TRBV27 - CASSSTGDGGQPQHF